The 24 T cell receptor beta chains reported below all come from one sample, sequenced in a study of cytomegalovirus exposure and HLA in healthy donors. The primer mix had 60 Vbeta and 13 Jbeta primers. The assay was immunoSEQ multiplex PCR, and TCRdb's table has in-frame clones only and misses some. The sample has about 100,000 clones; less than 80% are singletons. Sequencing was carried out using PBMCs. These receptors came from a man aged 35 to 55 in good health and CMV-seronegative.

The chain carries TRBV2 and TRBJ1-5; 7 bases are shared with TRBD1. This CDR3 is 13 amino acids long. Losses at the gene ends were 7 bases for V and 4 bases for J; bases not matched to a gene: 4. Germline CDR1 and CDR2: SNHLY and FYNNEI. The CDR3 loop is CASMGQRNQPQHF. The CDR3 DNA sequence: TGTGCCAGCATGGGACAGAGGAATCAGCCCCAGCATTTT.

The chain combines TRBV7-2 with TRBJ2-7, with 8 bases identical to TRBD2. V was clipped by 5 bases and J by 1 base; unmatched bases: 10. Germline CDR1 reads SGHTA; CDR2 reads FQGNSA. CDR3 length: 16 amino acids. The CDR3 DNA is TGTGCCAGCAGCCCGGGGGGGCTAAGTGCGTCCTACGAGCAGTACGTC. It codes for CASSPGGLSASYEQYV.

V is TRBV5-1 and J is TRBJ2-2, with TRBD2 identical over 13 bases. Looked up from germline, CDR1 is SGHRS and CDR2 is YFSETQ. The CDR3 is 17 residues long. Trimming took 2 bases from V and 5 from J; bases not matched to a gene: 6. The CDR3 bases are TGCGCCAGCAGCTTCCTACTAGCGGGGGGGCAAACCGGGGAGCTGTTTTTT. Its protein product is CASSFLLAGGQTGELFF.

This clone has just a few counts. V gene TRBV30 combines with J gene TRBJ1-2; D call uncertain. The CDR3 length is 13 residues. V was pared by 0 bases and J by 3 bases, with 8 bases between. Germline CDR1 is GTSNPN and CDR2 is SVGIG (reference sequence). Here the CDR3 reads CAWSVDIYYGYTF. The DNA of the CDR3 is TGTGCCTGGAGTGTAGACATCTACTATGGCTACACCTTC.

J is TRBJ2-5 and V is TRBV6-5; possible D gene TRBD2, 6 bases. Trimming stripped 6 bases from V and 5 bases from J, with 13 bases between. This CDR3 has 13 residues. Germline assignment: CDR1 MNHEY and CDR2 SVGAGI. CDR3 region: CASRIAEEETQYF. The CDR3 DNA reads TGTGCCAGCAGGATAGCGGAGGAGGAGACCCAGTACTTC.

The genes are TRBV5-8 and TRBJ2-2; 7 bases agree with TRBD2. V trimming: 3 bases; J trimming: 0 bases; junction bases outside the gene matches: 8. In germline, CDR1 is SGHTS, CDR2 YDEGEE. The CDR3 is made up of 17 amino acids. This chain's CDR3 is CASSWGISGANTGELFF. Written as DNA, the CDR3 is TGTGCCAGCAGCTGGGGCATAAGCGGGGCGAACACCGGGGAGCTGTTTTTT.

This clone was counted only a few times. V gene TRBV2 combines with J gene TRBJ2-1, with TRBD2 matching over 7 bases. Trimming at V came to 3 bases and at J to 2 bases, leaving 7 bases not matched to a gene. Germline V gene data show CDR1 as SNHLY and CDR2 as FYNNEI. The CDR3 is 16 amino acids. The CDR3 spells CASSDRQLAPYNEQFF. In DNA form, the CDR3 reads TGTGCCAGCAGTGATCGTCAACTAGCGCCCTACAATGAGCAGTTCTTC.

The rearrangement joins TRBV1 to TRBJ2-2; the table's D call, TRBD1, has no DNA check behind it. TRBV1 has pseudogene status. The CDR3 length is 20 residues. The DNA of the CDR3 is TGCACCAGCAGCCCCAAAGGGGGGGACAGGGGAGGATCCGACACCGGGGAGCTGTTTTTT. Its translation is CTSSPKGGDRGGSDTGELFF.

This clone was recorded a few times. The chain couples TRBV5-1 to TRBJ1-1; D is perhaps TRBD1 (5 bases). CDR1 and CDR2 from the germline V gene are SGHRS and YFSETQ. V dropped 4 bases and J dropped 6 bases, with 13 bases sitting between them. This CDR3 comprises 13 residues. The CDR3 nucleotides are TGCGCCAGCAGCGTGTTCTTAGGGGCTGAAGCTTTCTTT. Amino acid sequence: CASSVFLGAEAFF.

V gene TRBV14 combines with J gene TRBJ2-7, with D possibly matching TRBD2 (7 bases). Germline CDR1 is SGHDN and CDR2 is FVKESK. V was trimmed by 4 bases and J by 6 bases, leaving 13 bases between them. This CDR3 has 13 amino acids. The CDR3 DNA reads TGTGCCAGCAGCCGGGGGGGGGCAGCCGAGCAGTACGTC. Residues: CASSRGGAAEQYV.

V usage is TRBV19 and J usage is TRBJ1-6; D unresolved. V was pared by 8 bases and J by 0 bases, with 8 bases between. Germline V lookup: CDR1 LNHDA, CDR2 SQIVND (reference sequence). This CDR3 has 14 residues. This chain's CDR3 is CASGQSSYNSPLHF. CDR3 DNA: TGTGCCAGTGGGCAGAGCTCCTATAATTCACCCCTCCACTTT.

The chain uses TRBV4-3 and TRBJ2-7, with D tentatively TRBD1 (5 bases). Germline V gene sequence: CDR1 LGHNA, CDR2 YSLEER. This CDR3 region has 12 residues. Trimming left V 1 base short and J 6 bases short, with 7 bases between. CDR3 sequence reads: CASSQVGAEQYV. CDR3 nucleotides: TGCGCCAGCAGCCAAGTAGGGGCCGAGCAGTACGTC.

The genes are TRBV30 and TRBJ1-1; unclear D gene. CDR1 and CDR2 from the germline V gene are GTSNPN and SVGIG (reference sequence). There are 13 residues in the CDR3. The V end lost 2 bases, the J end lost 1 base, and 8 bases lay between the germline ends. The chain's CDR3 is CAWSQSGNTEAFF. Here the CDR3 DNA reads TGTGCCTGGAGTCAGTCTGGGAACACTGAAGCTTTCTTT.

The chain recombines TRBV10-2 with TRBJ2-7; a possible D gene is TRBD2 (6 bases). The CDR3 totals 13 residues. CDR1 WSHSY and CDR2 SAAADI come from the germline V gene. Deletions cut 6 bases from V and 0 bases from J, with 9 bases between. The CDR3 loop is CASRTDYSYEQYF. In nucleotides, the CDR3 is TGCGCCAGCAGGACGGACTACTCCTACGAGCAGTACTTC.

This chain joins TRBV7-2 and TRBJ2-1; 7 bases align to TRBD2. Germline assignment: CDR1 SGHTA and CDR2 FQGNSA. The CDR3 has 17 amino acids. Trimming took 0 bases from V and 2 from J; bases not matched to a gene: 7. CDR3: CASSLALTSAAYNEQFF. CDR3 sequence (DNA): TGTGCCAGCAGCTTAGCCCTAACTAGCGCGGCCTACAATGAGCAGTTCTTC.

In DNA, the CDR3 is TGTGCCAGCAGTTTCGGGACAGGGGGTAATTCACCCCTCCACTTT. As protein: CASSFGTGGNSPLHF. The chain combines TRBV6-5 with TRBJ1-6; the match to TRBD1 covers 11 bases. V was clipped by 4 bases and J by 6 bases; unmatched bases: 2. Germline CDR1 is MNHEY and CDR2 is SVGAGI. The CDR3 consists of 15 residues.

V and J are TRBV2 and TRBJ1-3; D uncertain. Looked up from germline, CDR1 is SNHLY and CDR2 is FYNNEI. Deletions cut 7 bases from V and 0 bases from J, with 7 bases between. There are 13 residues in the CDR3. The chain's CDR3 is CASTRFSGNTIYF. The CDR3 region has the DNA TGTGCCAGCACACGGTTCTCTGGAAACACCATATATTTT.

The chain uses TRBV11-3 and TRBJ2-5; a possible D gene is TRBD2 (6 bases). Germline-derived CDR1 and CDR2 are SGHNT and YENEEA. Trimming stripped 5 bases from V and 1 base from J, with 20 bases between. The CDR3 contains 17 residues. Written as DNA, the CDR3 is TGTGCCAGCAGCCAAAGGGGAGGCGGACGGAGCCAAGAGACCCAGTACTTC. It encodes CASSQRGGGRSQETQYF.

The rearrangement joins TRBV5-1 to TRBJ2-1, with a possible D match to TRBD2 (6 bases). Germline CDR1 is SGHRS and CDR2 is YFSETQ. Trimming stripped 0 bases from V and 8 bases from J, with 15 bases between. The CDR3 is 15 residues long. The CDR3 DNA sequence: TGCGCCAGCAGCTTGGTCGGGAGTCCATGGGATGAGCAGTTCTTC. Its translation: CASSLVGSPWDEQFF.

CDR3 residues: CASSYSSYTEAFF. CDR3 DNA: TGTGCCAGCAGTTACTCCTCGTACACTGAAGCTTTCTTT. The chain joins TRBV6-5 to TRBJ1-1; no clear D gene. The CDR3 covers 13 residues. V dropped 0 bases and J dropped 3 bases, with 5 bases sitting between them. Per germline, CDR1 MNHEY and CDR2 SVGAGI.

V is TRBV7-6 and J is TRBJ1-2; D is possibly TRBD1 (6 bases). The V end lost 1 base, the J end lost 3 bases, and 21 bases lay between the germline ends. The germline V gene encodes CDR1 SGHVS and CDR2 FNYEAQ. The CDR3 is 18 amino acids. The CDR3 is CASSLGRPTPGVDYGYTF. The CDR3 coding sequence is TGTGCCAGCAGCTTAGGACGCCCCACGCCAGGGGTGGACTATGGCTACACCTTC.

The CDR3 sequence: CASRPGQGLGEQYV. Written as DNA, the CDR3 is TGCGCCAGCAGGCCGGGACAGGGGCTTGGAGAGCAGTACGTC. The rearrangement links TRBV10-2 to TRBJ2-7, with TRBD1 identical over 10 bases. CDR1 is WSHSY, CDR2 SAAADI, per germline. J gave up 7 bases and V 6 bases, and 9 bases lay outside the gene matches. CDR3 length: 14 amino acids.

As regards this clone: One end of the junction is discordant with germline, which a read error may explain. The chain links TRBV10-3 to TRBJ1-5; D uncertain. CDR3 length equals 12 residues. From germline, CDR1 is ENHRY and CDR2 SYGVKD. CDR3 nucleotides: TGTGCCAGCAGTTGGGCCAATCAGCCCCAGCATTTT. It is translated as CASSWANQPQHF.

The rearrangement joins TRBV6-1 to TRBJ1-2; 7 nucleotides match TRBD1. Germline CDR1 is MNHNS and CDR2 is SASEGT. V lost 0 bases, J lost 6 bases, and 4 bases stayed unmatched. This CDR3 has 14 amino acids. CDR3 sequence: CASSEAGGADGYTF. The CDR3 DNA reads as TGTGCCAGCAGTGAAGCAGGGGGCGCAGATGGCTACACCTTC.